Listed here are 24 T cell receptor beta chains from one sample, sequenced in a study of OX40 agonist ivuxolimab in advanced cancers. This table comes from immunoSEQ multiplex PCR, and its TCRdb copy is limited to in-frame clones, with some not included. The table includes 60,000 to 100,000 clones, 90% to 95% detected once. This specimen was CD4+ or CD8+ T cells sorted from blood, taken in a trial of the OX40 agonist ivuxolimab. The source of these receptors is an adult with an advanced solid tumor such as melanoma, head and neck, liver or kidney cancer.

This chain joins TRBV11-2 and TRBJ2-7; D is undetermined. V lost 6 bases, J lost 4 bases, and 10 bases lay in between. This CDR3 region has 12 residues. Germline V gene data show CDR1 as SGHAT and CDR2 as FQNNGV. The chain's CDR3 is CASRRRLYEQYF. Here the CDR3 DNA reads TGTGCCAGCAGGAGGAGACTTTACGAGCAGTACTTC.

The chain has TRBV18 and TRBJ2-1; 9 bases fit TRBD2. The V gene's germline CDR1 is KGHSH and CDR2 LQKENI. With V trimmed by 1 base and J by 4 bases, 2 bases remained unmatched. The CDR3 is 15 amino acids. The CDR3 is CASSPQSGRYNEQFF. Written as DNA, the CDR3 is TGTGCCAGCTCACCACAGAGCGGGAGGTACAATGAGCAGTTCTTC.

The chain has TRBV19 and TRBJ2-4; 7 nucleotides match TRBD2. V shed 5 bases, J shed 5 bases, and the junction held 6 bases outside the gene matches. Looked up from germline, CDR1 is LNHDA and CDR2 is SQIVND (reference sequence). This CDR3 is 14 amino acids long. CDR3 coding DNA: TGTGCCAGTAGTTGGCCGGGGGGACAAAACATTCAGTACTTC. Translation: CASSWPGGQNIQYF.

V usage is TRBV27 and J usage is TRBJ1-4; tentatively, D is TRBD1 (6 bases). The CDR3 spans 17 residues. Trimming removed 0 bases at V and 5 bases at J, with 16 bases between. Per the germline V gene, CDR1 is MNHEY and CDR2 is SMNVEV (reference sequence). The CDR3 DNA sequence: TGTGCCAGCAGTTTATCGACAGGAGAAGCTGGGAATGAAAAACTGTTTTTT. Translated, it gives CASSLSTGEAGNEKLFF.

The chain carries TRBV15 and TRBJ1-6; D call uncertain. V gave up 5 bases and J gave up 7 bases, with 9 bases separating them. CDR1 and CDR2 from the germline V gene are LNHNV and YYDKDF (reference sequence). The CDR3 spans 13 residues. This CDR3 is CATSSSLNSPLHF. CDR3 coding DNA: TGTGCCACCAGCTCGAGCCTAAATTCACCCCTCCACTTT. The entire variable domain, with the rest obtained from reference TRBV15 and TRBJ1-6, is as follows: DAMVIQNPRYQVTQFGKPVTLSCSQTLNHNVMYWYQQKSSQAPKLLFHYYDKDFNNEADTPDNFQSRRPNTSFCFLDIRSPGLGDTAMYLCATSSSLNSPLHFGNGTRLTVT.

This chain joins TRBV9 and TRBJ2-5, with D perhaps matching TRBD1 or TRBD2 (6 bases each). Trimming took 0 bases from V and 4 from J, leaving 13 bases between them. The CDR3 sequence is 15 residues long. CDR1 is SGDLS, CDR2 YYNGEE, per germline. The DNA for the CDR3 is TGTGCCAGCAGCGTAGAAACGGGGGCCGGAGAGACCCAGTACTTC. It translates to CASSVETGAGETQYF.

V is TRBV19 and J is TRBJ1-2; perhaps TRBD1 as D (5 bases). Germline CDR1 reads LNHDA; CDR2 reads SQIVND (reference sequence). Trimming removed 7 bases at V and 6 bases at J, with 12 bases between. This CDR3 has 12 amino acids. The CDR3 DNA sequence: TGTGCCAGTAAAATCGGGGGTAATGGCTACACCTTC. Amino acids: CASKIGGNGYTF.

The chain uses TRBV9 and TRBJ2-5; D uncertain. CDR3 size: 13 residues. The V end was cut by 0 bases, the J end by 5 bases, with 8 bases between. CDR1 and CDR2 from the germline V gene are SGDLS and YYNGEE. The CDR3 DNA reads TGTGCCAGCAGCGTAGAGGGCGCGGAGACCCAGTACTTC. The encoded protein is CASSVEGAETQYF.

The chain joins TRBV6-6 to TRBJ1-2; D not resolved. V was cut by 5 bases and J by 5 bases, with 9 bases left in between. CDR1 and CDR2 (germline): MNHNY, SVGAGI (reference sequence). The CDR3 has 12 residues. In nucleotides, the CDR3 is TGTGCCAGCAGTGACGTTAGGTATGGCTACACCTTC. It specifies CASSDVRYGYTF.

This clone has only one observation. V usage is TRBV7-8 and J usage is TRBJ2-2, with a weak D call TRBD2 (6 bases). The V end was cut by 5 bases, the J end by 3 bases, with 16 bases between. This CDR3 region has 16 residues. Per the germline V gene, CDR1 is SGHVS and CDR2 is FQNEAQ. CDR3 bases: TGTGCCAGCAGCCCACGGGGGAACAGCCACACCGGGGAGCTGTTTTTT. It yields the protein CASSPRGNSHTGELFF.

The V call is TRBV7-9, the J call TRBJ1-4; weak D call: TRBD1 (5 bases). CDR1 and CDR2 from the germline V gene are SEHNR and FQNEAQ (reference sequence). This CDR3 comprises 16 residues. V lost 5 bases to trimming and J lost 12 bases, with 25 bases between them. The CDR3 loop is CASSPQGRKAFWELFF. CDR3 sequence (DNA): TGTGCCAGCAGCCCCCAGGGACGAAAGGCTTTCTGGGAACTGTTTTTT.

The chain employs TRBV30 and TRBJ1-1; D unclear. V dropped 4 bases and J dropped 5 bases, with 11 bases sitting between them. This CDR3 is built from 12 residues. Germline CDR1 is GTSNPN and CDR2 is SVGIG (reference sequence). The CDR3 DNA is TGTGCCTGGATACCGTCTGGGACTGAAGCTTTCTTT. As protein: CAWIPSGTEAFF. Together with reference TRBV30 and TRBJ1-1, the CDR3 gives the full variable domain: SQTIHQWPATLVQPVGSPLSLECTVEGTSNPNLYWYRQAAGRGLQLLFYSVGIGQISSEVPQNLSASRPQDRQFILSSKKLLLSDSGFYLCAWIPSGTEAFFGQGTRLTVV.

The table lists this clone with a count of one. The chain combines TRBV6-5 with TRBJ1-1; D perhaps matches TRBD1 (5 bases). V lost 5 bases to trimming and J lost 3 bases, with 10 bases between them. Germline assignment: CDR1 MNHEY and CDR2 SVGAGI. The CDR3 sequence is 13 residues long. CDR3 in amino acids: CASSPGIHTEAFF. DNA of the CDR3: TGTGCCAGCAGTCCAGGGATTCACACTGAAGCTTTCTTT.

The chain is built from TRBV19 and TRBJ2-1; D might be TRBD1 or TRBD2, each matching 6 bases. V was clipped by 2 bases and J by 3 bases, with 11 bases between them. This CDR3 is built from 15 residues. Germline loops: CDR1 LNHDA, CDR2 SQIVND (reference sequence). The CDR3 nucleotides read TGTGCCAGTAGTATAAGGGGGGCCATCTACAATGAGCAGTTCTTC. The encoded protein is CASSIRGAIYNEQFF.

The rearrangement uses TRBV5-1 and TRBJ1-5; 8 bases align to TRBD1. The CDR3 is made up of 14 amino acids. Germline CDR1 reads SGHRS; CDR2 reads YFSETQ. V shed 4 bases, J shed 7 bases, and the junction held 7 bases outside the gene matches. Here the CDR3 DNA reads TGCGCCAGCAGCCCAGGACAGGGTAGCCAGCCCCAGCATTTT. This codes for CASSPGQGSQPQHF.

The chain carries TRBV7-9 and TRBJ2-7, with D uncertain. The CDR3 is 12 amino acids. V was trimmed by 5 bases and J by 2 bases, leaving 7 bases between them. CDR1 and CDR2 from the germline V gene are SEHNR and FQNEAQ (reference sequence). The CDR3 sequence: CASSLIAYEQYF. CDR3 sequence (DNA): TGTGCCAGCAGCCTCATAGCCTACGAGCAGTACTTC.

V usage is TRBV9 and J usage is TRBJ2-1; a possible D gene is TRBD2 (6 bases). Germline-derived CDR1 and CDR2 are SGDLS and YYNGEE. Trimming left V 5 bases short and J 0 bases short, with 15 bases between. The CDR3 loop spans 16 amino acids. The CDR3: CASRPRGSSSYNEQFF. Here the CDR3 DNA reads TGTGCCAGCAGGCCGCGGGGCTCGAGCTCCTACAATGAGCAGTTCTTC.

The rearrangement joins TRBV5-4 to TRBJ2-7, with 9 bases identical to TRBD2. The germline V gene encodes CDR1 SGHNT and CDR2 YYREEE (reference sequence). The CDR3 spans 15 residues. Trimming at V came to 0 bases and at J to 3 bases, leaving 4 bases not matched to a gene. This CDR3 reads CASSLDLAGHYEQYF. CDR3 bases: TGTGCCAGCAGCTTGGATCTAGCGGGACACTACGAGCAGTACTTC.

The gene calls are TRBV9 and TRBJ1-2; D gene uncertain. Germline-derived CDR1 and CDR2 are SGDLS and YYNGEE. V shed 4 bases and J shed 0 bases, with 13 bases lying between them. This CDR3 has 15 amino acids. The CDR3 is CASSLRGVPNYGYTF. The CDR3 DNA reads TGTGCCAGCAGCCTCCGGGGAGTTCCTAACTATGGCTACACCTTC.

The chain uses TRBV4-1 and TRBJ2-5; 7 bases are shared with TRBD1. The V gene's germline CDR1 is MGHRA and CDR2 YSYEKL. The V gene end was trimmed by 0 bases and the J gene end by 5 bases; junction bases not matched to a gene: 9. This CDR3 region has 16 residues. The CDR3 sequence: CASSQDATGSGETQYF. CDR3 bases: TGCGCCAGCAGCCAAGACGCGACAGGGTCCGGGGAGACCCAGTACTTC.

The chain uses TRBV9 and TRBJ2-1; 10 bases line up with TRBD2. The V gene end was trimmed by 0 bases and the J gene end by 5 bases; junction bases not matched to a gene: 11. The CDR3 covers 18 residues. Germline V CDR1 and CDR2: SGDLS, YYNGEE. The CDR3 protein is CASSVEGRLAGEDNEQFF. Here the CDR3 DNA reads TGTGCCAGCAGCGTAGAGGGACGGCTAGCGGGAGAAGACAATGAGCAGTTCTTC.

This chain uses TRBV11-3 with TRBJ2-1; 12 bases fit TRBD1. Germline V gene sequence: CDR1 SGHNT, CDR2 YENEEA. With V trimmed by 5 bases and J by 2 bases, 10 bases remained unmatched. This CDR3 is built from 18 residues. The DNA for the CDR3 is TGTGCCAGCAGCCCCGGGACAGGGGGCGCGAGGGCCTACAATGAGCAGTTCTTC. Protein product: CASSPGTGGARAYNEQFF.

CDR3 region: CASSSQTGNAYNEQFF. In DNA, the CDR3 is TGTGCCAGTAGCTCCCAGACAGGGAACGCCTACAATGAGCAGTTCTTC. This chain connects TRBV19 to TRBJ2-1; 7 bases agree with TRBD1. CDR1 and CDR2 from the germline V gene are LNHDA and SQIVND (reference sequence). CDR3 length: 16 amino acids. Unmatched junction bases numbered 10, after V lost 6 bases and J lost 2 bases.

The chain employs TRBV10-1 and TRBJ2-5, with D possibly called TRBD1 or TRBD2 (5 bases each). The ends were cut back, 4 bases at V and 10 bases at J, with 10 bases in the middle. The CDR3 is 11 amino acids. CDR1 is WNHNN, CDR2 SYGVQD, per germline (reference sequence). The CDR3, as DNA: TGCGCCAGCAGTGGGTCGGGACGCCAGTACTTC. Its protein product is CASSGSGRQYF.